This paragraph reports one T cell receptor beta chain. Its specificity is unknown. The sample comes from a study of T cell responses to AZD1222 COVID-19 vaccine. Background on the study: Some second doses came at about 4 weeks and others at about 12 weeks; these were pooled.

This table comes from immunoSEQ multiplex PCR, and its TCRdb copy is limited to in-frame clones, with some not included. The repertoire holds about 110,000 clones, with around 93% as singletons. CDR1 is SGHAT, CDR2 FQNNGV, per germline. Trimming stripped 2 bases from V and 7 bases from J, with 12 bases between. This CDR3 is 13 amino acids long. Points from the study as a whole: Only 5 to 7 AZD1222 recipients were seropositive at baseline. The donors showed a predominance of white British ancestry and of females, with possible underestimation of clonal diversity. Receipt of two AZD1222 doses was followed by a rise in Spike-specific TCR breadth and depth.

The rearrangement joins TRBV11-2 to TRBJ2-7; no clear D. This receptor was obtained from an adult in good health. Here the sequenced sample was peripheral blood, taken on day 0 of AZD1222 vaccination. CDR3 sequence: CASSLSPLLEQYF. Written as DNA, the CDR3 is TGTGCCAGCAGCTTAAGCCCATTATTGGAGCAGTACTTC.